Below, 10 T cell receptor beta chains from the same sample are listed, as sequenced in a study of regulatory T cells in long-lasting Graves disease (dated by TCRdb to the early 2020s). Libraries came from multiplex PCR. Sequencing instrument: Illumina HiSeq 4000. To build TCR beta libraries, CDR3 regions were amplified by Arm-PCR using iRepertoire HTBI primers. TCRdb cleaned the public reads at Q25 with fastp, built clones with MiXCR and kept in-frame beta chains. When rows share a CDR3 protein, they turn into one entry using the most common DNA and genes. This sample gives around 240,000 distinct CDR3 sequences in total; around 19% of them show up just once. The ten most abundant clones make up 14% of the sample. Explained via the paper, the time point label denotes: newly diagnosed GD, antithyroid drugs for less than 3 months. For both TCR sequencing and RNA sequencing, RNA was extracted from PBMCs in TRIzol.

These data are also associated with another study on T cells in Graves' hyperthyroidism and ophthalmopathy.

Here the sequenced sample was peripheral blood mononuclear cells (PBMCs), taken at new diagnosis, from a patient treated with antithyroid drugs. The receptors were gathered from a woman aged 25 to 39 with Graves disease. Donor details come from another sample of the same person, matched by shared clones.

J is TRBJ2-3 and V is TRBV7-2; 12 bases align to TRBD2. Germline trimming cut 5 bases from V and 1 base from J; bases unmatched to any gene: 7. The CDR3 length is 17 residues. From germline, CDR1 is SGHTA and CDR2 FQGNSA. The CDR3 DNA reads TGTGCCAGCAGCACTCTAGCGGGGGGGCTGGGCACAGATACGCAGTATTTT. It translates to CASSTLAGGLGTDTQYF. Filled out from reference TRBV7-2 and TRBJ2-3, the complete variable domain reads GAGVSQSPSNKVTEKGKDVELRCDPISGHTALYWYRQSLGQGLEFLIYFQGNSAPDKSGLPSDRFSAERTGGSVSTLTIQRTQQEDSAVYLCASSTLAGGLGTDTQYFGPGTRLTVL.

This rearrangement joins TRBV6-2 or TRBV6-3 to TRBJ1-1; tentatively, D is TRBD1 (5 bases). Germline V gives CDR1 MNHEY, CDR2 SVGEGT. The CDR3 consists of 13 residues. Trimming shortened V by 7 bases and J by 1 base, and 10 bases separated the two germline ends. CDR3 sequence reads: CASTIQANTEAFF. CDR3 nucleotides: TGTGCCAGCACCATACAGGCGAACACTGAAGCTTTCTTT.

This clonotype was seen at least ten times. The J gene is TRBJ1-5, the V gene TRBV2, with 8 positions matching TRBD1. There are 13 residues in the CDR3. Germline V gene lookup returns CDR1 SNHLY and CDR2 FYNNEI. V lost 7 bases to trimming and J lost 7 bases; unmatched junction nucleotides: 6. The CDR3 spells CASKLQGDQPQHF. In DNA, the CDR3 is TGTGCCAGCAAGCTACAGGGGGACCAGCCCCAGCATTTT.

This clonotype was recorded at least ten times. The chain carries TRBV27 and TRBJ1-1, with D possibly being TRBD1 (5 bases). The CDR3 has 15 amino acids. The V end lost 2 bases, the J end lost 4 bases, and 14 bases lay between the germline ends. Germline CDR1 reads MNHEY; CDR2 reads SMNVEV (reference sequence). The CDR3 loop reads CASSLASSGGTEAFF. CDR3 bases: TGTGCCAGCAGTTTAGCCTCGTCTGGGGGCACTGAAGCTTTCTTT.

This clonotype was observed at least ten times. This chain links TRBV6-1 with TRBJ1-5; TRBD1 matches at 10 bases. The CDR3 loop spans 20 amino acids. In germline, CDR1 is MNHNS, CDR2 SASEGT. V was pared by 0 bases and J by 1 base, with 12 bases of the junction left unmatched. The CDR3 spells CASSEAGDRGFRGSNQPQHF. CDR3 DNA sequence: TGTGCCAGCAGTGAAGCGGGGGACAGGGGATTTAGGGGAAGCAATCAGCCCCAGCATTTT.

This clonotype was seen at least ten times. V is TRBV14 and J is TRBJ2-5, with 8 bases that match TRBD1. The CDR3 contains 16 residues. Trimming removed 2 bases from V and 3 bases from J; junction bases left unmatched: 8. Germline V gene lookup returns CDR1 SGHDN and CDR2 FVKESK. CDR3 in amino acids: CASSQWAAGGEETQYF. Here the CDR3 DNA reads TGTGCCAGCAGCCAATGGGCGGCAGGGGGCGAAGAGACCCAGTACTTC.

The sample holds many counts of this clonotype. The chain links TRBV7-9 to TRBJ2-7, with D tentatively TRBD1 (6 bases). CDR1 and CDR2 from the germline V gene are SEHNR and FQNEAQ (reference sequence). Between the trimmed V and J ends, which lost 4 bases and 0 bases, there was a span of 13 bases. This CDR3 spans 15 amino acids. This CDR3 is CASSYDRRSSYEQYF. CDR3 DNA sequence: TGTGCCAGCAGCTACGACAGGAGAAGCTCCTACGAGCAGTACTTC.

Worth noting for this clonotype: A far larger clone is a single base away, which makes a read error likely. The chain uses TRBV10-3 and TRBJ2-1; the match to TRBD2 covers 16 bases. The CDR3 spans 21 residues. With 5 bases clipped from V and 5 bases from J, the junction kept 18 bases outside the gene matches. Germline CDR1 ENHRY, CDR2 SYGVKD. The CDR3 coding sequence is TGTGCCATCAGTCCACCCCAGGCGGGACTAGCGGGGGGGCTCCTAGACAATGAGCAGTTCTTC. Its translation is CAISPPQAGLAGGLLDNEQFF.

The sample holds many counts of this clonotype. CDR3 nucleotides: TGCAGTGCTAGCGGTGCGGGGGGTCTCAATGAGCAGTTCTTC. Protein product: CSASGAGGLNEQFF. The gene calls are TRBV20-1 and TRBJ2-1, with 8 bases identical to TRBD2. The CDR3 totals 14 residues. The germline gives CDR1 DFQATT, CDR2 SNEGSKA (reference sequence). J lost 6 bases, V lost 3 bases, and 7 bases had no gene match.

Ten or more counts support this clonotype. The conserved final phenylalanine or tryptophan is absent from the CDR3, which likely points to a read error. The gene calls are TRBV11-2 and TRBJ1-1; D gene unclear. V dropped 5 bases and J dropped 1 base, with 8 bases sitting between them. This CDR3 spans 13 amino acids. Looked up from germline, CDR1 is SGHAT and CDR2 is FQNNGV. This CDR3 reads CASSITPNTEAFL. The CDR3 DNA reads TGTGCCAGCAGCATAACCCCGAACACTGAAGCTTTCCTT.